Given below is one T cell receptor beta chain in context. Its antigen is currently unknown. The data derive from a study of cytomegalovirus exposure and HLA in healthy donors. The study, taken as a whole, reports: Most TCR sequences proved rare, with some public TCRs found in many donors. In a later analysis, productive TCRs from donors in an Asian-associated ancestry cluster reportedly carried fewer N-insertions than the cohort mean.

Germline V gene data show CDR1 as MNHEY and CDR2 as SVGAGI. The trim removed 4 bases at V and 3 bases at J, leaving 12 bases unmatched. The CDR3 sequence is 16 residues long. Amplification used 60 Vbeta primers and 13 Jbeta primers. Authors' processing steps: Unique TCR beta chains totaled around 86 million in a later count, with roughly 11 million of them shared. Produced via immunoSEQ multiplex PCR; TCRdb's table is partial and in-frame only. V, J and clone size are those of that table, while D and trimming were read from the DNA. The sample holds about 140,000 clones, 80% seen once. V gene TRBV6-5 combines with J gene TRBJ2-7, with TRBD2 identical over 7 bases. Source material: PBMCs. The source is a young man in good health and CMV-seronegative. CDR3 loop: CASSSLGIGRNYEQYF. DNA for the CDR3: TGTGCCAGCAGTTCCCTAGGGATCGGGAGGAACTACGAGCAGTACTTC.